This T cell receptor beta chain was recovered during a study of T cell changes during pregnancy in multiple sclerosis. This CDR3 comprises 21 residues. This clone has only one observation. TCRdb keeps only in-frame clones here, not all; method: immunoSEQ multiplex PCR. Of 74,000 or so clones listed, around 94% are singletons. The TCR comes from a female donor with multiple sclerosis, enrolled in a pregnancy study. Sequencing was performed on CD4+ T cells from peripheral blood mononuclear cells, taken before pregnancy. This chain links TRBV21-1 with TRBJ2-7; the D call of TRBD1 is as the table states it, not checked on the DNA. TRBV21-1 has pseudogene status. CDR3 bases: TGTGCCAGCAGCAAAAAGGTCTGGACAGGGGAAAGATCGGTAAGCTCCTACGAGCAGTACTTC. It yields the protein CASSKKVWTGERSVSSYEQYF.